Each of the 10 T cell receptor beta chains below was sequenced from the same sample in a study of T cell responses to AZD1222 COVID-19 vaccine. Measured with immunoSEQ multiplex PCR; TCRdb has only the in-frame clones, and not every one. Found here are some 130,000 clones, roughly 91% of them singletons; the top ten hold 7.5% to 9.5%. The material was peripheral blood, obtained on day 0 of AZD1222 vaccination. The receptor source for this set is an adult in good health.

The chain links TRBV5-1 to TRBJ2-5, with TRBD1 matching 9 bases. The V segment lost 3 bases and the J segment 4 bases; nucleotides outside the gene matches: 4. Germline V gene lookup returns CDR1 SGHRS and CDR2 YFSETQ. The CDR3 is 14 residues long. CDR3 in amino acids: CASSSGQGGETQYF. CDR3 bases: TGCGCCAGCAGCTCGGGACAGGGAGGAGAGACCCAGTACTTC.

The V gene is TRBV7-8, the J gene TRBJ1-1; D is possibly TRBD1 (6 bases). This CDR3 region has 13 residues. Germline-derived CDR1 and CDR2 are SGHVS and FQNEAQ. V lost 6 bases to trimming and J lost 3 bases, with 11 bases between them. The CDR3 DNA follows: TGTGCCAGCAGTCCAGGGGCGTACACTGAAGCTTTCTTT. This translates into CASSPGAYTEAFF.

The chain couples TRBV7-2 to TRBJ1-2; 7 nucleotides agree with TRBD1. The trim removed 1 base at V and 0 bases at J, leaving 5 bases unmatched. This CDR3 comprises 16 residues. Germline V gene lookup returns CDR1 SGHTA and CDR2 FQGNSA. CDR3 sequence reads: CASSLDRDRANYGYTF. CDR3 DNA: TGTGCCAGCAGCTTAGACCGGGACAGAGCTAACTATGGCTACACCTTC.

The chain is built from TRBV11-3 and TRBJ2-1, with a possible D match to TRBD1 (6 bases). The CDR3 runs to 15 residues. Trimming left V 5 bases short and J 2 bases short, with 13 bases between. The V gene's germline CDR1 is SGHNT and CDR2 YENEEA. As DNA, the CDR3 is TGTGCCAGCAGCGAAGATGGGGGCCCCTACAATGAGCAGTTCTTC. It specifies CASSEDGGPYNEQFF.

The genes are TRBV28 and TRBJ1-5; D may be TRBD1 (5 bases). Trimming took off 5 bases at V and 7 bases at J, with 18 bases between the two ends. This CDR3 contains 15 residues. Germline CDR1 is MDHEN and CDR2 is SYDVKM. In nucleotides, the CDR3 is TGTGCCAGCAGTCGTCAGACGTCGGGGGTACAGCCCCAGCATTTT. This sequence encodes CASSRQTSGVQPQHF.

A few counts support this clone. The chain uses TRBV7-9 and TRBJ2-7, with 11 bases that match TRBD1. The CDR3 contains 15 residues. Germline V gives CDR1 SEHNR, CDR2 FQNEAQ (reference sequence). J gave up 6 bases and V 5 bases, and 9 bases lay outside the gene matches. CDR3 DNA: TGTGCCAGCAGCCCCCTAGGAGGGACAGGGGGCGAGCAGTACTTC. Its protein is CASSPLGGTGGEQYF.

V usage is TRBV27 and J usage is TRBJ2-7; D not resolved. Deletions cut 5 bases from V and 1 base from J, with 15 bases between. The CDR3 length is 15 residues. The V gene's germline CDR1 is MNHEY and CDR2 SMNVEV (reference sequence). This CDR3 is CASSPTWTRSYEQYF. The CDR3 nucleotides are TGTGCCAGCAGTCCCACATGGACGAGATCCTACGAGCAGTACTTC.

The table lists this clone with a few counts. V is TRBV5-1 and J is TRBJ2-6; possibly TRBD1 for D (6 bases). With 0 bases removed from V and 0 bases from J, the gap between germline ends came to 16 bases. The germline V gene encodes CDR1 SGHRS and CDR2 YFSETQ. CDR3 length equals 19 residues. The CDR3 is CASSLDHPGAPSGANVLTF. Here the CDR3 DNA reads TGCGCCAGCAGCTTGGACCACCCAGGGGCCCCCTCTGGGGCCAACGTCCTGACTTTC. Based on the CDR3 plus reference TRBV5-1 and TRBJ2-6, the full variable domain is KAGVTQTPRYLIKTRGQQVTLSCSPISGHRSVSWYQQTPGQGLQFLFEYFSETQRNKGNFPGRFSGRQFSNSRSEMNVSTLELGDSALYLCASSLDHPGAPSGANVLTFGAGSRLTVL.

The gene calls are TRBV7-2 and TRBJ1-5; 9 nucleotides line up with TRBD1. Germline trimming cut 4 bases from V and 7 bases from J; bases unmatched to any gene: 8. The CDR3 runs to 15 residues. Germline CDR1 is SGHTA and CDR2 is FQGNSA. CDR3: CASSSYRGPGQPQHF. CDR3 DNA sequence: TGTGCCAGCAGCTCATACAGGGGGCCGGGACAGCCCCAGCATTTT.

The CDR3 DNA follows: TGTGCCAGCAGTCCGTCTGGTAAGCAGTTCTTC. This gives the protein CASSPSGKQFF. The V gene is TRBV12-3 or TRBV12-4, the J gene TRBJ2-1, with unresolved D. The CDR3 covers 11 residues. Trimming removed 5 bases at V and 11 bases at J, with 10 bases between.